Each of the 18 T cell receptor beta chains below was sequenced from the same sample in a study of T cells in Graves' hyperthyroidism and ophthalmopathy. RNA transcripts served as the template for amplifying TCR beta CDR3 regions. An initial round of RT-PCR targeting the TCR CDR3 relied on the HTBI primer set. TCRdb passed the multiplex PCR reads through MiXCR, listing each CDR3 protein once. The sample lists over 650,000 distinct CDR3 sequences; about a sixth were seen once. Sequencing was done on a sample of blood. These receptors were taken from a man younger than 35 with Graves' hyperthyroidism.

This clonotype was counted between two and nine times. This sequence joins TRBV5-1 and TRBJ1-2; D may be TRBD1 (6 bases). The CDR3 sequence is 16 residues long. Germline CDR1 is SGHRS and CDR2 is YFSETQ. The V gene lost 6 bases and the J gene lost 0 bases, with 18 bases spanning the gap. The CDR3 DNA is TGCGCCAGCACCTCGGGGGGCGCCCCTTCTAACTATGGCTACACCTTC. Its translation: CASTSGGAPSNYGYTF.

This clonotype was recorded at least ten times. The gene calls are TRBV2 and TRBJ2-7, with D possibly matching TRBD2 (7 bases). The germline gives CDR1 SNHLY, CDR2 FYNNEI. Deletions cut 11 bases from V and 5 bases from J, with 25 bases between. The CDR3 consists of 15 residues. For the CDR3, the DNA is TGTGCCGGCTACCTCCCTTGGGGGGGGCGCAACGAGCAGTACTTC. Residues: CAGYLPWGGRNEQYF.

The chain carries TRBV20-1 and TRBJ1-2; TRBD1 might be the D (6 bases). Germline lookup yields CDR1 DFQATT and CDR2 SNEGSKA (reference sequence). The CDR3 covers 15 residues. This CDR3 reads CTVWGQHLTNYGYTF. In nucleotides, the CDR3 is TGCACCGTTTGGGGGCAGCACCTTACTAACTATGGCTACACCTTC.

This clonotype came up many times. CDR3 sequence reads: CSAIAGALDTQYF. The CDR3, as DNA: TGCAGTGCTATAGCGGGAGCCTTAGATACGCAGTATTTT. The V and J genes are TRBV20-1 and TRBJ2-3, with 9 bases matching TRBD2. J lost 5 bases, V lost 4 bases, and 4 bases had no gene match. This CDR3 region has 13 residues. CDR1 is DFQATT and CDR2 is SNEGSKA in the germline V gene (reference sequence).

This clonotype was seen more than once but under ten times. J is TRBJ2-3 and V is TRBV24-1; 8 positions agree with TRBD1. Germline-derived CDR1 and CDR2 are KGHDR and SFDVKD. The CDR3 extends over 16 amino acids. With V trimmed by 5 bases and J by 5 bases, 11 bases remained unmatched. DNA for the CDR3: TGTGCCACCAGTGCTAAATTCGGACAGGGCCGAGATACGCAGTATTTT. Its translation: CATSAKFGQGRDTQYF.

This clonotype was found a few times. This chain uses TRBV9 with TRBJ2-3; a weak D match, TRBD1 (5 bases). CDR3 size: 15 residues. Germline CDR1 is SGDLS and CDR2 is YYNGEE. The V gene lost 0 bases and the J gene lost 2 bases, with 10 bases spanning the gap. CDR3 sequence (DNA): TGTGCCAGCAGCGTAGAAGGGGTTGACACAGATACGCAGTATTTT. It specifies CASSVEGVDTDTQYF.

Many counts were recorded for this clonotype. The CDR3 here is CASSLFQGTGEQFF. As DNA, the CDR3 is TGTGCCAGCAGCTTATTCCAGGGGACGGGTGAGCAGTTCTTC. The V and J genes are TRBV7-9 and TRBJ2-1; D possibly corresponds to TRBD1 (6 bases). Germline assignment: CDR1 SEHNR and CDR2 FQNEAQ (reference sequence). CDR3 length: 14 amino acids. Trimming took 2 bases from V and 9 from J, leaving 14 bases between them.

As to this clonotype: Being one base from a much bigger clone, this may be a read error. This rearrangement joins TRBV7-2 to TRBJ2-1; no clear D. This CDR3 is 15 amino acids long. Germline CDR1 SGHTA, CDR2 FQGNSA. The CDR3 here is CAGSLRFATYNEQFF. The CDR3 DNA reads as TGTGCCGGCAGCTTAAGGTTCGCTACCTACAATGAGCAGTTCTTC.

This chain joins TRBV7-3 and TRBJ2-3; D possibly corresponds to TRBD2 (6 bases). V dropped 2 bases and J dropped 9 bases, with 15 bases sitting between them. CDR3 size: 14 residues. Germline V gene lookup returns CDR1 SGHTA and CDR2 FQGTGA. The CDR3 loop reads CASSLPPLGGTQYF. The CDR3 DNA is TGTGCCAGCAGCTTACCCCCCTTGGGGGGAACGCAGTATTTT. Full variable domain (missing parts from reference TRBV7-3 and TRBJ2-3): GAGVSQTPSNKVTEKGKYVELRCDPISGHTALYWYRQSLGQGPEFLIYFQGTGAADDSGLPNDRFFAVRPEGSVSTLKIQRTERGDSAVYLCASSLPPLGGTQYFGPGTRLTVL.

Note on this clonotype: It may be a read error: a sequence one base away is much more abundant. DNA for the CDR3: TGCGCCAGCGGCTTGGAAGCGGGAAGCCACTACGAGCAGTACTTC. Translation: CASGLEAGSHYEQYF. The chain combines TRBV5-1 with TRBJ2-7; TRBD2 aligns across 7 bases. This CDR3 comprises 15 residues. Germline V CDR1 and CDR2: SGHRS, YFSETQ.

The CDR3, as DNA: TGTGCCAGCAGTTTACTGTACAAGCAGTACTTC. This encodes CASSLLYKQYF. V is TRBV28 and J is TRBJ2-7; the D is unclear. V lost 2 bases and J 8 bases, leaving 7 bases between the germline ends. Germline loops: CDR1 MDHEN, CDR2 SYDVKM. The CDR3 sequence is 11 residues long.

This clonotype was picked up many times. A read error may explain this, as a much larger clone is one base away. The J gene is TRBJ2-7, the V gene TRBV28; no clear D gene. The CDR3 covers 14 residues. Germline V gene lookup returns CDR1 MDHEN and CDR2 SYDVKM. V lost 3 bases, J lost 0 bases, and 9 bases lay in between. The CDR3 sequence: CASSFKGSSYEQYF. CDR3 coding DNA: TGTGCCAGCAGTTTTAAGGGAAGCTCCTACGAGCAGTACTTC.

This clonotype occurred many times. The V and J genes are TRBV18 and TRBJ1-5; a possible D gene is TRBD1 (5 bases). Looked up from germline, CDR1 is KGHSH and CDR2 is LQKENI. V lost 4 bases, J lost 5 bases, and 15 bases lay in between. The length of the CDR3 is 15 residues. The CDR3 DNA reads TGTGCCAGCTCACACGAGACAGATAGTCATCAGCCCCAGCATTTT. Translating it yields CASSHETDSHQPQHF.

The rearrangement uses TRBV10-3 and TRBJ2-3; D is undetermined. The V end lost 11 bases, the J end lost 2 bases, and 8 bases lay between the germline ends. CDR1 and CDR2 (germline): ENHRY, SYGVKD. The CDR3 consists of 11 residues. The CDR3 loop reads CAVTVTDTQYF. In nucleotides, the CDR3 is TGTGCCGTGACCGTCACAGATACGCAGTATTTT.

This clonotype appeared a few times. This chain connects TRBV9 to TRBJ2-7; TRBD2 agrees at 8 bases. J was trimmed by 0 bases and V by 4 bases; bases with no gene match: 9. The CDR3 runs to 16 residues. Germline CDR1 is SGDLS and CDR2 is YYNGEE. CDR3 DNA: TGTGCCAGCAGCCCAAACGGGAGGGTCTACTCCTACGAGCAGTACTTC. Protein product: CASSPNGRVYSYEQYF.

This CDR3 reads CASSQAPGGSYEQYF. The CDR3 DNA reads as TGCGCCAGCAGCCAAGCGCCAGGGGGCTCCTACGAGCAGTACTTC. This chain joins TRBV4-1 and TRBJ2-7; 7 bases align to TRBD1. Germline lookup yields CDR1 MGHRA and CDR2 YSYEKL. With 1 base clipped from V and 0 bases from J, the junction kept 3 bases outside the gene matches. CDR3 length equals 15 residues.

In this sample, this clonotype turned up many times. The CDR3 DNA reads as TGTGCCAGCAGTACCCTAGCGGGAGGGAAGGGTGAGCAGTTCTTC. Protein product: CASSTLAGGKGEQFF. J is TRBJ2-1 and V is TRBV12-3 or TRBV12-4; 12 bases fit TRBD2. Losses at the gene ends were 5 bases for V and 9 bases for J; bases not matched to a gene: 8. The CDR3 is 15 residues long.

In its sample, this clonotype was seen many times. The V call is TRBV2, the J call TRBJ2-6; 9 bases are a match to TRBD1. CDR3 size: 18 residues. The ends lost 10 bases at V and 0 bases at J; junction bases unmatched: 13. The germline V gene encodes CDR1 SNHLY and CDR2 FYNNEI. DNA for the CDR3: TGTGCCACCACCAGACAGGGGGGAGGCTACTCTGGGGCCAACGTCCTGACTTTC. Translation: CATTRQGGGYSGANVLTF. Together with reference TRBV2 and TRBJ2-6, the CDR3 gives the full variable domain: EPEVTQTPSHQVTQMGQEVILRCVPISNHLYFYWYRQILGQKVEFLVSFYNNEISEKSEIFDDQFSVERPDGSNFTLKIRSTKLEDSAMYFCATTRQGGGYSGANVLTFGAGSRLTVL.